The entry that follows covers one T cell receptor (beta chain) sequence. Its target antigen remains unknown. No quality values exist for individual bases; no much larger clone is one base distant. At the junction V is shortened by 1 base and J by 7 bases; bases outside the gene matches: 1. CDR1 SGHVS and CDR2 FQNEAQ are derived from the germline V gene. From the cysteine through the phenylalanine, the CDR3 covers 13 amino acids. Just CDR3 DNA is preserved here, 39 bases in frame from base 1. The data were obtained in a study of shared clonotypes between healthy human individuals (dated by TCRdb to about 2020). Broadly, across the study: The cohort comprised a couple of women and a few men aged 18 to 49 years. To estimate repertoire size and how much clonotype sharing occurs between individuals, the study deeply sequenced the blood TCR repertoires of several healthy adults. To increase sequencing depth and limit assay-specific biases, TCR repertoire library preparation and sequencing were carried out by different laboratories using diverse techniques. Per donor, leukapheresis produced somewhere between about 0.94 and 9 billion PBMCs.

The donors were healthy, HIV-negative adults who had no recently reported acute infections or vaccinations. Every donor was a Caucasian adult residing in Nashville, Tennessee, USA. For unsorted samples, approximately 84 million PBMCs were counted, and genomic DNA was extracted using the QIAamp DNA Blood Mini kit. Blood was collected by leukapheresis, and PBMCs were isolated by Ficoll-Histopaque density gradient centrifugation and then cryopreserved in liquid nitrogen vapor phase. Using the deep immunoSEQ assay, TCR CDR3 regions were amplified from genomic DNA by multiplex PCR. Extracted genomic DNA from each cell subset was distributed evenly across all wells of several immunoSEQ 96-well plates, and each plate was treated as a replicate. For unsorted PBMC, approximately 0.3 ug of genomic DNA, equivalent to tens of thousands of T cell genomes, went into each replicate PCR. Ten immunoSEQ deep assay plates were used to sequence unsorted PBMC genomic DNA. Purified libraries were quantified with a Qubit 3.0 fluorometer, sized on a Bioanalyzer 2100, and re-quantified with the KAPA Library Quantification kit. Each immunoSEQ 96-well plate was sequenced on its own single-read 150-cycle Illumina NextSeq 550 flow cell. On the authors' methods: Because the immunoSEQ output included only junctional sequences and no quality scores, the filtering could not be the same as the filtering used for full-length reads. To assign V/J genes and CDR3, sequences were annotated against IMGT germline references using PyIR, a Python wrapper for IgBLAST v1.9. Reads were removed for weak V/J assignments (E-value above 1e-6), missing CDR3, stop codons, out-of-frame junctions, or ambiguous translated residues. V3J clonotypes were defined by identical inferred V gene, J gene, and CDR3 amino acid sequence. To compute the percentage overlap between repertoires, the number of shared unique clonotypes was divided by the size of the smaller repertoire. Three approaches were used to assess repertoire richness: RTK rarefaction, the Chao1 estimator, and Recon v2.1 estimates of unobserved clonotypes. In its TCRdb copy, this immuneACCESS table keeps in-frame sequences only and misses some clones. Where compared with another copy, unresolved V genes explain less than half of these, and the others have no known cause. D and trimming come from the DNA, and the V and J calls and clone size come from that table. The sample table lists approximately 500,000 clones, around 79% of them with a count of one. In total, the top ten clones hold under 15% of the sample.

General findings and caveats noted by the study authors: Only blood was sampled, and tissue TCR repertoires likely differ from those in blood. Pairwise subsampling led to the expectation that sequencing depth would affect the degree of clonotype sharing among donors. The genetic and exposure-history diversity represented was limited by the small number of donors.

The clonotype comes from a woman in her thirties or forties in good health. Some clones in this sample may be carry-over from other donors' samples. The chain uses TRBV7-8 and TRBJ1-2, with 9 junctional bases fitting TRBD1. Sequenced input: PBMCs. The CDR3 region reads CASSLGTGVGYTF. The nucleotide sequence is given as TGTGCCAGCAGCTTAGGGACAGGGGTTGGCTACACCTTC.